This T cell receptor beta chain appears in the sequencing data of a study of T cell changes during pregnancy in multiple sclerosis. Clones were read by immunoSEQ multiplex PCR, and TCRdb kept only the in-frame ones, dropping some. The table lists about 52,000 clones, over 80% of them singletons, with around 0.76% in the top ten. The CDR3 extends over 13 amino acids. V gave up 6 bases and J gave up 2 bases; unmatched junction bases: 5. Germline lookup yields CDR1 SQVTM and CDR2 ANQGSEA. The TCR was taken from a female donor with multiple sclerosis, enrolled in a pregnancy study. The chain joins TRBV29-1 to TRBJ2-5, with TRBD1 identical over 8 bases. Specimen: CD4+ T cells from peripheral blood mononuclear cells, collected in the third trimester of pregnancy. CDR3 DNA sequence: TGCAGCGTGGACAGGGATTCTCAAGAGACCCAGTACTTC. Its protein product is CSVDRDSQETQYF.